The present T cell receptor (beta chain) was sequenced within a study of cytomegalovirus exposure and HLA in healthy donors. As for the study in general: Researchers found that about four fifths of over 350 genotyped donors fell within the Caucasian-associated ancestry cluster.

A word on this clone: Its target is not known.

Study-level points and caveats: In a later analysis, compared with equally common non-associated chains, HLA-associated beta chains were more expanded.

60 Vbeta and 13 Jbeta primers were used in PCR. Profiled with immunoSEQ multiplex PCR; TCRdb holds only in-frame clones, not every one. In the table there are 100,000 to 150,000 clones, around 78% of which are singletons. This sequence was found in a woman between 45 and 60 years old in good health and CMV-seronegative. The sample taken for sequencing was PBMCs.

The CDR3 loop is CASDRGLRRGTGELFF. In DNA, the CDR3 is TGTGCCAGCGACCGGGGACTCCGCCGGGGGACCGGGGAGCTGTTTTTT. The V gene is TRBV7-8, the J gene TRBJ2-2, with a weak D call TRBD2 (6 bases). The CDR3 covers 16 residues. The ends were cut back, 8 bases at V and 5 bases at J, with 21 bases in the middle. In germline, CDR1 is SGHVS, CDR2 FQNEAQ.